This T cell receptor (beta chain) is from a study of cytomegalovirus exposure and HLA in healthy donors. CDR3 size: 14 residues. Trimming removed 3 bases from V and 4 bases from J, with 13 bases in between. The germline V gene encodes CDR1 SGHRS and CDR2 YFSETQ. PCR primers comprised 60 Vbeta and 13 Jbeta primers. TCRdb's copy holds only in-frame clones and misses some; the assay was immunoSEQ multiplex PCR. The table lists some 150,000 clones, 80% of them singletons. The sequencing input was PBMCs. The sequence came from a woman aged 50 to 60 in good health and CMV-seronegative. The chain is built from TRBV5-1 and TRBJ1-1; unclear D gene. The CDR3 protein is CASSSWLGGTEAFF. The DNA of the CDR3 is TGCGCCAGCAGCTCCTGGCTGGGAGGCACTGAAGCTTTCTTT. The variable domain in full, completed from reference TRBV5-1 and TRBJ1-1, reads KAGVTQTPRYLIKTRGQQVTLSCSPISGHRSVSWYQQTPGQGLQFLFEYFSETQRNKGNFPGRFSGRQFSNSRSEMNVSTLELGDSALYLCASSSWLGGTEAFFGQGTRLTVV.